What follows describes a single T cell receptor beta chain. The antigen remains undetermined. The record originates from a study of T cells in Graves' hyperthyroidism and ophthalmopathy. Study results and limitations: Onset of ophthalmopathy came a median roughly 6.5 months after the model predicted it.

When ophthalmopathy did not progress within 18 months, Graves' hyperthyroidism was considered stable. CDR1 is SQVTM and CDR2 is ANQGSEA in the germline V gene. There are 14 residues in the CDR3. Trimming removed 5 bases at V and 7 bases at J, with 21 bases between. Amplification of TCR beta CDR3 regions was performed using RNA transcripts as template. A set of HTBI primers served as the primers for a first-round RT-PCR of the TCR CDR3. TCRdb recomputed calls from the multiplex PCR reads with MiXCR, one row per CDR3 protein. The sample consists of some 800,000 distinct CDR3 sequences, roughly 37% of them appearing once.

The TCR was taken from a man aged 18 to 30 with Graves' hyperthyroidism. Sequencing input: blood. The J gene is TRBJ2-7, the V gene TRBV29-1; D tentatively reads TRBD1 or TRBD2 (5 bases each). In DNA, the CDR3 is TGCAGCGTTACGGGCTGGGGGAGCCCAGAAGAGCAGTACTTC. The encoded protein is CSVTGWGSPEEQYF.